One and the same sample provided the 4 T cell receptor beta chains below, sequenced in a study of CD8 T cells in Susac syndrome. RNA amounts of 0.5 to 1 ug underwent reverse transcription with random hexamers. Each CDR3 protein is one row after TCRdb ran MiXCR on the immunoSEQ multiplex PCR reads. The data hold about 160,000 distinct CDR3 sequences, with 92% observed a single time. Material: CD4+ T cells from PBMCs. These receptors were collected from a human donor in good health.

This rearrangement joins TRBV5-1 to TRBJ2-1, with a weak D call TRBD2 (6 bases). The germline V gene encodes CDR1 SGHRS and CDR2 YFSETQ. The length of the CDR3 is 15 residues. Trimming took off 3 bases at V and 0 bases at J, with 10 bases between the two ends. The CDR3 DNA is TGCGCCAGCAGCTCCGGGGGTAGCTCCTACAATGAGCAGTTCTTC. Translating gives CASSSGGSSYNEQFF.

The chain is built from TRBV5-1 and TRBJ2-7, with D maybe TRBD1 (7 bases). From germline, CDR1 is SGHRS and CDR2 YFSETQ. This CDR3 contains 14 residues. V was trimmed by 3 bases and J by 6 bases, leaving 16 bases between them. The CDR3 loop reads CASSYGQEGVEQYF. Here the CDR3 DNA reads TGCGCCAGCAGCTACGGACAGGAGGGGGTCGAGCAGTACTTC.

The chain has TRBV5-6 and TRBJ1-1, with TRBD1 identical over 7 bases. Per germline, CDR1 SGHDT and CDR2 YYEEEE. Germline trimming cut 0 bases from V and 0 bases from J; bases unmatched to any gene: 2. This CDR3 region has 15 residues. This CDR3 is CASSLVDRMNTEAFF. The CDR3 coding sequence is TGTGCCAGCAGCTTGGTGGACAGGATGAACACTGAAGCTTTCTTT. The whole variable domain, filled in from reference TRBV5-6 and TRBJ1-1, reads DAGVTQSPTHLIKTRGQQVTLRCSPKSGHDTVSWYQQALGQGPQFIFQYYEEEERQRGNFPDRFSGHQFPNYSSELNVNALLLGDSALYLCASSLVDRMNTEAFFGQGTRLTVV.

The V call is TRBV5-1, the J call TRBJ2-1, with 10 bases aligning to TRBD2. The CDR3 is 15 amino acids. With 1 base clipped from V and 6 bases from J, the junction kept 4 bases outside the gene matches. Germline V CDR1 and CDR2: SGHRS, YFSETQ. In nucleotides, the CDR3 is TGCGCCAGCAGCTTGCTAGCGGGGGTCGTCAATGAGCAGTTCTTC. Protein product: CASSLLAGVVNEQFF.